The clone carrying this T cell receptor (beta chain) was seen a few times. Its specificity is unknown. The sort gate was single viable CD3+CD4+CD8-CD45RO+ cells for memory CD4+ T cells. The data were taken from a study of memory CD4+ T cells and cytomegalovirus serostatus. The overall study: This sample comes from healthy Belgian adults, several CMV seropositive, approximately 22 seronegative.

Data came from immunoSEQ multiplex PCR; TCRdb stores just in-frame clones and leaves some out. The sample has 75,000 to 90,000 clones, around 80% seen once. V trimming: 3 bases; J trimming: 9 bases; junction bases outside the gene matches: 4. Germline lookup yields CDR1 SGHAT and CDR2 FQNNGV. The CDR3 length is 13 residues. General observations from the study: CMV serostatus prediction reached median AUC roughly 0.95, or 0.91 with US-trained model.

The chain joins TRBV11-2 to TRBJ1-5; TRBD1 agrees at 8 bases. This sequence originates from an adult in good health and CMV-seronegative. The sample was memory CD4+ T cells from blood. CDR3: CASSLDRDGPQHF. In DNA, the CDR3 is TGTGCCAGCAGCTTGGACAGGGACGGGCCCCAGCATTTT.